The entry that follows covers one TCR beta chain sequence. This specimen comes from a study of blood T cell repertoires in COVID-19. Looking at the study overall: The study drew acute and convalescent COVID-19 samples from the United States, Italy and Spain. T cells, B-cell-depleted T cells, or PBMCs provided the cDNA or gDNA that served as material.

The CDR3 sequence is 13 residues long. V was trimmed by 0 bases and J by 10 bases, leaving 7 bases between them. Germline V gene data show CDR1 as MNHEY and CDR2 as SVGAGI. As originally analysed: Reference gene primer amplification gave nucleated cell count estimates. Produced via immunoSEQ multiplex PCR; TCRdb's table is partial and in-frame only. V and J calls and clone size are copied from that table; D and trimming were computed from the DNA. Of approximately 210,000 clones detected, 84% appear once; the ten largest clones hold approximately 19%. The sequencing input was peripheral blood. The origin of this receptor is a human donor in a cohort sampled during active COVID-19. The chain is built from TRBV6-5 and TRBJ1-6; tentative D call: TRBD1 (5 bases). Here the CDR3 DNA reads TGTGCCAGCAGTTACTCGTGGGGCTCACCCCTCCACTTT. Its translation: CASSYSWGSPLHF.